Sequencing of this T cell receptor (beta chain) was carried out in a study of blood T cell repertoires in COVID-19. Study summary: PBMCs, B-cell-depleted T cells, or T cells provided the cDNA or gDNA that made up the material.

Method: immunoSEQ multiplex PCR; TCRdb's copy keeps in-frame clones and lacks some. The table has under 200,000 clones, about 88% seen once; the top ten hold 0.77%. Participants were aged roughly 18 to 89 years from approximately 24 US areas. The study assigned cohorts using participant-reported clinical history. Trimming took off 4 bases at V and 4 bases at J, with 6 bases between the two ends. Germline loops: CDR1 SGHRS, CDR2 YFSETQ. The CDR3 contains 11 residues. Sequenced material: PBMCs or T cells enriched from blood (not recorded which). The sequence was collected from a woman under 30 who had recovered from COVID-19. The chain uses TRBV5-1 and TRBJ2-7, with D unresolved. DNA for the CDR3: TGCGCCAGCAGCCGAGAGTACGAGCAGTACTTC. Protein sequence: CASSREYEQYF. The variable domain in full, completed from reference TRBV5-1 and TRBJ2-7, reads KAGVTQTPRYLIKTRGQQVTLSCSPISGHRSVSWYQQTPGQGLQFLFEYFSETQRNKGNFPGRFSGRQFSNSRSEMNVSTLELGDSALYLCASSREYEQYFGPGTRLTVT.